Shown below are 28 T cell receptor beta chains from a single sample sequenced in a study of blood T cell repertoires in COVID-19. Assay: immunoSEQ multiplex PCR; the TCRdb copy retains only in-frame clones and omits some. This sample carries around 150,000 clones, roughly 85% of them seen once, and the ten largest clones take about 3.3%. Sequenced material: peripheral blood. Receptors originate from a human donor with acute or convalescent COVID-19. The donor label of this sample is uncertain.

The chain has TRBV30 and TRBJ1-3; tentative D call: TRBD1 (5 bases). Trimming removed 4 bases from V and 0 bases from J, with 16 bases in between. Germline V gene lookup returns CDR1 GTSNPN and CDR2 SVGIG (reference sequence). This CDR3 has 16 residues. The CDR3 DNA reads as TGTGCCTGGACCTTTAGCCGGGGGTTCTCTGGAAACACCATATATTTT. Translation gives CAWTFSRGFSGNTIYF. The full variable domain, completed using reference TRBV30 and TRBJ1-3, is SQTIHQWPATLVQPVGSPLSLECTVEGTSNPNLYWYRQAAGRGLQLLFYSVGIGQISSEVPQNLSASRPQDRQFILSSKKLLLSDSGFYLCAWTFSRGFSGNTIYFGEGSWLTVV.

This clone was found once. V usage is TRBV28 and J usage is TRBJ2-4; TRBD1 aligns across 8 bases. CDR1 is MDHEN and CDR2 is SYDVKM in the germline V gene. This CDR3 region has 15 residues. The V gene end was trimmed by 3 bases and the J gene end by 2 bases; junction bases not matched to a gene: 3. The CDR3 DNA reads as TGTGCCAGCAGTTTTCGACAGGGGACCAAAAACATTCAGTACTTC. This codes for CASSFRQGTKNIQYF.

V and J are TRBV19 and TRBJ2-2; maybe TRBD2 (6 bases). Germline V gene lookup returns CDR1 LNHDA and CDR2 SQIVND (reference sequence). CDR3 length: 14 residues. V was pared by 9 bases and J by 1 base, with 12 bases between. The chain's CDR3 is CASLGTLNTGELFF. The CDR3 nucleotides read TGTGCCAGCCTCGGGACTCTGAACACCGGGGAGCTGTTTTTT.

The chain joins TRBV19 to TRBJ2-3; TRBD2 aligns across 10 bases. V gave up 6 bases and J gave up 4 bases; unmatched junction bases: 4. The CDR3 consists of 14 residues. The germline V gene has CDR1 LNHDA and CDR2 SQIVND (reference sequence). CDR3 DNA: TGTGCCAGTAGGAGCGGGGGGGTATCAGATACGCAGTATTTT. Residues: CASRSGGVSDTQYF.

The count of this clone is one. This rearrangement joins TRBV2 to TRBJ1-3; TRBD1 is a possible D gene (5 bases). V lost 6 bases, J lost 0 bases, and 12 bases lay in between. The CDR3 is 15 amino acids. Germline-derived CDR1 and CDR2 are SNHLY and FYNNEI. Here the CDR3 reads CASSRQFISGNTIYF. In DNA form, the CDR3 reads TGTGCCAGCAGCCGACAGTTCATCTCTGGAAACACCATATATTTT.

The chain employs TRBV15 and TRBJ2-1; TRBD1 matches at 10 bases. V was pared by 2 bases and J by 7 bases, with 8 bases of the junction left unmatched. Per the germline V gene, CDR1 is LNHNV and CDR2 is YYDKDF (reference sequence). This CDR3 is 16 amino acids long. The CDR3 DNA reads TGTGCCACCAGCAGATTTCCGGGACAGGGGTTAAATGAGCAGTTCTTC. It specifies CATSRFPGQGLNEQFF.

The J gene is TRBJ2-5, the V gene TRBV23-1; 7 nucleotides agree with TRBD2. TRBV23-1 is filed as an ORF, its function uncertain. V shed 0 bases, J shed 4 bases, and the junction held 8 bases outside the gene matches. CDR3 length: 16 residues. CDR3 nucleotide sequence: TGCGCCAGCAGTCAATCGCTGGCAGGCGGGGGAGAGACCCAGTACTTC. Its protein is CASSQSLAGGGETQYF.

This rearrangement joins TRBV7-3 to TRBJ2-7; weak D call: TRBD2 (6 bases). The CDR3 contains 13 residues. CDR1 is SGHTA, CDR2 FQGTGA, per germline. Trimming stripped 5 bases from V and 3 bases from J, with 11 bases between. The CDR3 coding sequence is TGTGCCAGCAGCCTAGCGCCCGTCTACGAGCAGTACTTC. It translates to CASSLAPVYEQYF.

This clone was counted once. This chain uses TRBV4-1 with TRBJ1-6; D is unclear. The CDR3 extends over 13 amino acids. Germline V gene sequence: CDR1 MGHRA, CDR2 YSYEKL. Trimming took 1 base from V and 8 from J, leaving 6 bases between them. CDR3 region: CASSQVGDSPLHF. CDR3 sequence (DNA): TGCGCCAGCAGCCAAGTTGGAGATTCACCCCTCCACTTT.

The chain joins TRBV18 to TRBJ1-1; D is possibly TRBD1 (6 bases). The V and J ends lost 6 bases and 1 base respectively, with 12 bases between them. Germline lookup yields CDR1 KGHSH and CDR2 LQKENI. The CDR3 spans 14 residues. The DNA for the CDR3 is TGTGCCAGCTCGCGGACAGATAAGAACACTGAAGCTTTCTTT. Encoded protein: CASSRTDKNTEAFF.

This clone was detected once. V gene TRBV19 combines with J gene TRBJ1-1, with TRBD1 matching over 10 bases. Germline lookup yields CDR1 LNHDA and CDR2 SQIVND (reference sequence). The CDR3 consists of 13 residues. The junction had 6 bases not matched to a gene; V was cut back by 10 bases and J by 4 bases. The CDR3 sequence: CATYGQGGTEAFF. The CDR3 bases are TGTGCCACCTATGGACAGGGGGGCACTGAAGCTTTCTTT. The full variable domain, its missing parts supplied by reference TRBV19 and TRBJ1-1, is DGGITQSPKYLFRKEGQNVTLSCEQNLNHDAMYWYRQDPGQGLRLIYYSQIVNDFQKGDIAEGYSVSREKKESFPLTVTSAQKNPTAFYLCATYGQGGTEAFFGQGTRLTVV.

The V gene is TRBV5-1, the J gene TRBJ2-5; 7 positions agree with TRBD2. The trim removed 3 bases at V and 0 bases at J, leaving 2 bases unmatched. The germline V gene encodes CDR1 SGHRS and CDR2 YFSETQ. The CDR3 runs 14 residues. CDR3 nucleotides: TGCGCCAGCAGCTGGCGGGGGAACCAAGAGACCCAGTACTTC. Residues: CASSWRGNQETQYF. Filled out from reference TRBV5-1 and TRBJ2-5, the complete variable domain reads KAGVTQTPRYLIKTRGQQVTLSCSPISGHRSVSWYQQTPGQGLQFLFEYFSETQRNKGNFPGRFSGRQFSNSRSEMNVSTLELGDSALYLCASSWRGNQETQYFGPGTRLLVL.

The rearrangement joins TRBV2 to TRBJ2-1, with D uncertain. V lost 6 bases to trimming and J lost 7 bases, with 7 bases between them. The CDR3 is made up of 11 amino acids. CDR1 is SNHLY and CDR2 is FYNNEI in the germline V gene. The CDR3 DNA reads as TGTGCCAGCAGCCGGAGTAATGAGCAGTTCTTC. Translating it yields CASSRSNEQFF.

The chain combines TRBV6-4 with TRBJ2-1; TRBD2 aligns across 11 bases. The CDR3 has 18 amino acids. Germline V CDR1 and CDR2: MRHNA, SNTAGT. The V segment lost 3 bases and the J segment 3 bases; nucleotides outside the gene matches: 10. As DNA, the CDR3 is TGTGCCAGCAGTGATATCCCCGTAACTAGCGGGGGCTACAATGAGCAGTTCTTC. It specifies CASSDIPVTSGGYNEQFF.

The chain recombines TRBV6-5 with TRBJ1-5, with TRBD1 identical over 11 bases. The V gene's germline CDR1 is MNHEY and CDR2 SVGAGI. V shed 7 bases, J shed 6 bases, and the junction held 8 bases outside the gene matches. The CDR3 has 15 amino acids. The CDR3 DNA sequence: TGTGCCAGCAAAGAGGGGACAGGGGGAATTCAGCCCCAGCATTTT. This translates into CASKEGTGGIQPQHF.

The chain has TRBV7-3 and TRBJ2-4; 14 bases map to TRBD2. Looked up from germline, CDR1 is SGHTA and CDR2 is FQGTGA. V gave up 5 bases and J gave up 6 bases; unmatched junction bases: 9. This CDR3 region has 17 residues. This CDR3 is CASSRNPGLAGGNIQYF. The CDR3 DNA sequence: TGTGCCAGCAGCCGCAACCCCGGACTAGCGGGGGGAAACATTCAGTACTTC.

CDR3 nucleotide sequence: TGCGCCAGCAGCCGCGATAATGAGCAGTTCTTC. Translation: CASSRDNEQFF. The rearrangement links TRBV4-1 to TRBJ2-1; D uncertain. CDR1 is MGHRA, CDR2 YSYEKL, per germline. The germline V and J ends were trimmed by 4 bases and 7 bases, with 5 bases remaining between them. This CDR3 contains 11 residues.

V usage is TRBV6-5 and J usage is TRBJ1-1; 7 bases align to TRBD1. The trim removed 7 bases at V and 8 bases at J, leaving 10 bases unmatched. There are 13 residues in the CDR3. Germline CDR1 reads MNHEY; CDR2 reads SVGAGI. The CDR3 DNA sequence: TGTGCCAGCACCTCCAGGGGGACGTCAGAAGCTTTCTTT. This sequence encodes CASTSRGTSEAFF.

The CDR3 sequence is CASSLGQGAWEKLFF. DNA of the CDR3: TGCGCCAGCAGCTTGGGACAGGGGGCTTGGGAAAAACTGTTTTTT. The rearrangement joins TRBV5-1 to TRBJ1-4; TRBD1 matches 10 bases. Germline V gives CDR1 SGHRS, CDR2 YFSETQ. Losses at the gene ends were 0 bases for V and 8 bases for J; bases not matched to a gene: 4. This CDR3 contains 15 residues.

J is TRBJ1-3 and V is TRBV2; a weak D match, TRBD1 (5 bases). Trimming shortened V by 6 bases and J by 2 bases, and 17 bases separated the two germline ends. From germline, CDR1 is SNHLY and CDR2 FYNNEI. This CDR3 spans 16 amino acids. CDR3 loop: CASRSLGANTGNTIYF. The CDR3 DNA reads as TGTGCCAGCAGGTCCCTTGGGGCTAATACTGGAAACACCATATATTTT.

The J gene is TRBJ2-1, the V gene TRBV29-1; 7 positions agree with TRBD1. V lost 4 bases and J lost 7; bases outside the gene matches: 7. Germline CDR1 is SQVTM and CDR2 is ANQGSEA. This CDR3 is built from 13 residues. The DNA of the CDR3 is TGCAGCGTTGGACGCCTACAGGGGAATGAGCAGTTCTTC. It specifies CSVGRLQGNEQFF.

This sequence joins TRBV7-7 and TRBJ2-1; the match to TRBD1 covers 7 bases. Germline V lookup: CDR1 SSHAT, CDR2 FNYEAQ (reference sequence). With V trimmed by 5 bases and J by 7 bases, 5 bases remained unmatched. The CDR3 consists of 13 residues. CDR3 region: CASSNNRGNEQFF. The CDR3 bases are TGTGCCAGCAGCAATAACAGGGGTAATGAGCAGTTCTTC.

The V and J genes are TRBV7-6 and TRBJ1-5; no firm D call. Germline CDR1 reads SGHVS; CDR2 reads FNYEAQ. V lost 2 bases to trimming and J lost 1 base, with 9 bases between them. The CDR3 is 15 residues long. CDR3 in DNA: TGTGCCAGCAGCTTATCGGGTTTAAGCAATCAGCCCCAGCATTTT. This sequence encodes CASSLSGLSNQPQHF.

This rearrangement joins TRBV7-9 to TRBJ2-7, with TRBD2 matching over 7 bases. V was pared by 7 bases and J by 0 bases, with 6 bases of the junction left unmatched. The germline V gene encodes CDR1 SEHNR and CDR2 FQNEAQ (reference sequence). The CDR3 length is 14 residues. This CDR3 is CASNMGGSSYEQYF. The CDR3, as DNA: TGTGCCAGCAATATGGGGGGGAGCTCCTACGAGCAGTACTTC.

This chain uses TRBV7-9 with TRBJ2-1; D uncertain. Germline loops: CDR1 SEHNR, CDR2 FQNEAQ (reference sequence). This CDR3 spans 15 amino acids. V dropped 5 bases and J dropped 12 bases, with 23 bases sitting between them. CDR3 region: CASSITSASSGRQFF. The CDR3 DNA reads TGTGCCAGCAGCATCACTTCCGCCTCGTCGGGTCGGCAGTTCTTC.

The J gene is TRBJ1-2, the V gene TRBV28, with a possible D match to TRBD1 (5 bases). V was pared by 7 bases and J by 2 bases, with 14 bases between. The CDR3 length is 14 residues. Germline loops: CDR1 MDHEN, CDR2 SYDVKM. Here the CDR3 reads CASTLGRGNYGYTF. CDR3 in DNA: TGTGCCAGCACCCTTGGAAGGGGCAACTATGGCTACACCTTC.

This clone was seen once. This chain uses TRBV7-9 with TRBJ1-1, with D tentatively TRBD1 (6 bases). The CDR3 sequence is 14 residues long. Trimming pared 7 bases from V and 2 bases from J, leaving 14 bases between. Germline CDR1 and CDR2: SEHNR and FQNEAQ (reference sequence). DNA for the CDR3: TGTGCCAGCACTACAGGGTATGGAAACACTGAAGCTTTCTTT. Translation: CASTTGYGNTEAFF.

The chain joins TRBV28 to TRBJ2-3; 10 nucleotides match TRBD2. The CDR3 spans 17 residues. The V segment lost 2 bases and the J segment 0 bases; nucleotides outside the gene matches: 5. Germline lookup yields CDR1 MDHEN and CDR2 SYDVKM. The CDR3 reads CASSLPGSGGSTDTQYF. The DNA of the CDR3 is TGTGCCAGCAGTTTACCCGGTAGCGGGGGGAGCACAGATACGCAGTATTTT.